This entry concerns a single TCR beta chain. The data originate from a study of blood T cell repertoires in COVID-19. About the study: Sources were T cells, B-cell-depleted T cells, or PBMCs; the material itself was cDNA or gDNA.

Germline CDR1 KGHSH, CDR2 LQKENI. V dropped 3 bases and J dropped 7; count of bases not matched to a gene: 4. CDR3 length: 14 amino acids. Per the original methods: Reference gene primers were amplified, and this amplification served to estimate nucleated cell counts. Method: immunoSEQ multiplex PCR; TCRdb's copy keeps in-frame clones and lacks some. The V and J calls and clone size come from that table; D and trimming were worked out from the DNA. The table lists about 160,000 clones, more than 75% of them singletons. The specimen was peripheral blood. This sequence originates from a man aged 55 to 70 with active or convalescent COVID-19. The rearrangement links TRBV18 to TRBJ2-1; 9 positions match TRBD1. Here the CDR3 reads CASSPGTGRNEQFF. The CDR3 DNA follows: TGTGCCAGCTCACCCGGGACAGGGAGGAATGAGCAGTTCTTC.